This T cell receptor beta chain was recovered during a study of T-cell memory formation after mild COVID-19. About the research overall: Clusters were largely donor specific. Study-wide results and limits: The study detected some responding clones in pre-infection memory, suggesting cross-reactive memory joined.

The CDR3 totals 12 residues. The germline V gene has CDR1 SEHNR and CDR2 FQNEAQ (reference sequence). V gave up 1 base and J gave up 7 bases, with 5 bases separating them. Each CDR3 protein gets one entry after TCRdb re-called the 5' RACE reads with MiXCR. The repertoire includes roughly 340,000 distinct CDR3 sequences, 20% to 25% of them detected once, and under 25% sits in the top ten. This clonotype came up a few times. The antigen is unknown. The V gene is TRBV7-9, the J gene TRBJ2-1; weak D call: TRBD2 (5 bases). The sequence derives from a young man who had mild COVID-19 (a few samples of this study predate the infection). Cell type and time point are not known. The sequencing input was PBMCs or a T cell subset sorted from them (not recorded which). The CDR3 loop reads CASSLGENEQFF. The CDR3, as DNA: TGTGCCAGCAGCTTAGGGGAGAATGAGCAGTTCTTC.